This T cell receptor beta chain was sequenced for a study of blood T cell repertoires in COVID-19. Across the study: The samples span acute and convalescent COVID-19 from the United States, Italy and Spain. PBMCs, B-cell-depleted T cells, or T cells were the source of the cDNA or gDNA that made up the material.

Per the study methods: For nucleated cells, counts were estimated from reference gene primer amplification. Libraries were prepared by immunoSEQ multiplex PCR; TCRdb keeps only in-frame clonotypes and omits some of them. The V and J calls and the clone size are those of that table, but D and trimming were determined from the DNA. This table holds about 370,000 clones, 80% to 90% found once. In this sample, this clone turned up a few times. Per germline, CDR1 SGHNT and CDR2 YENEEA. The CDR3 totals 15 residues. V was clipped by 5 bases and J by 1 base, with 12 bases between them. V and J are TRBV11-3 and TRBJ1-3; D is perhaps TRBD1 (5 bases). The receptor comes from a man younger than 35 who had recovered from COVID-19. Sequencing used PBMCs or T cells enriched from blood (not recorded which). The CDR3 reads CASSPGGGSGNTIYF. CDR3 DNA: TGTGCCAGCAGCCCTGGCGGGGGATCTGGAAACACCATATATTTT.